This T cell receptor (beta chain) came from a study of technical replicates of blood from several donors. CDR1 MNHEY and CDR2 SMNVEV come from the germline V gene (reference sequence). This CDR3 spans 13 amino acids. Trimming took off 3 bases at V and 3 bases at J, with 9 bases between the two ends. The data were produced by immunoSEQ multiplex PCR, yet TCRdb's version contains in-frame clones alone and is incomplete. The sample comprises roughly 79,000 clones, 93% of which are singletons, and less than 0.5% rests with the top ten. The TCR was taken from a human donor in good health. Sample: T cells isolated from PBMCs. The rearrangement joins TRBV27 to TRBJ2-7; D not resolved. The CDR3 reads CASSLSVDYEQYF. Written as DNA, the CDR3 is TGTGCCAGCAGTTTGTCGGTCGACTACGAGCAGTACTTC.